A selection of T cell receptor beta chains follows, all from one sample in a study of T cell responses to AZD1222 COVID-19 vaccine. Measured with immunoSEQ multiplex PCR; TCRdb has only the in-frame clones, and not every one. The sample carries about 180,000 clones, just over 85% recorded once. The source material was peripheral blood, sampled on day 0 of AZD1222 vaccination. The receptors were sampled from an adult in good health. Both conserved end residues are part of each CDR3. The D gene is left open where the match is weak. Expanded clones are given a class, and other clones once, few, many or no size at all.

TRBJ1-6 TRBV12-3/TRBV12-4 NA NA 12 TGTGCCAGTAGTTCCGGCTATTCACCCCTCCACTTT CASSSGYSPLHF
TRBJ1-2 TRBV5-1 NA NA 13 TGCGCCAGCACCTTGGGCGGATCCTATGGCTACACCTTC CASTLGGSYGYTF
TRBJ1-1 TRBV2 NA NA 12 TGTGCCAGCAGGCCGCGGGGCACTGAAGCTTTCTTT CASRPRGTEAFF
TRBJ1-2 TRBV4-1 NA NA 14 TGCGCCAGCAGCCAAGTAGCGAGGTTGGGAGGCTACACCTTC CASSQVARLGGYTF
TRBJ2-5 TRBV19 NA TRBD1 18 TGTGCCAGTACCAATAGTCCCGCACAGGGGGCCCCCTGGGAGACCCAGTACTTC CASTNSPAQGAPWETQYF
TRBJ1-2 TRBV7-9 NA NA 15 TGTGCCAGCAGTATCGGGTCAGGGGAGGGTAGAGGCTACACCTTC CASSIGSGEGRGYTF
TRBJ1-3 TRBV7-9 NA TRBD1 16 TGTGCCAGCAGCCCCGTGACAGGGAGCTCTGGAAACACCATATATTTT CASSPVTGSSGNTIYF
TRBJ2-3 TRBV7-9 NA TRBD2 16 TGTGCCAGCAGCCAACCCGGGACTAGCGGCGCAGGTACGCAGTATTTT CASSQPGTSGAGTQYF
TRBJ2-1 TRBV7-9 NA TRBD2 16 TGTGCCAGCAGCCCCGGAGGGACTAGACCGCAGGGTGAGCAGTTCTTC CASSPGGTRPQGEQFF
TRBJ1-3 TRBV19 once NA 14 TGTGCCAGTAGGGCCCAGAACTCTGGAAACACCATATATTTT CASRAQNSGNTIYF
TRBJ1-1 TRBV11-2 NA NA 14 TGTGCCAGCAGCTCCCTCGGGGGTGTGACTGAAGCTTTCTTT CASSSLGGVTEAFF
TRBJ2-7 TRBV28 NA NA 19 TGTGCCAGCAGTTTAAGTGCCTCAGGTTTCAGGGGGGCCTCCTACGAGCAGTACTTC CASSLSASGFRGASYEQYF
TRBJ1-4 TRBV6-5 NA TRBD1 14 TGTGCCAGCACCAGGGGACAGGCTAATGAAAAACTGTTTTTT CASTRGQANEKLFF
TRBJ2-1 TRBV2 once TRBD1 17 TGTGCCAGCAGTGGATACTTTATGAGGGGGCAGGACAATGAGCAGTTCTTC CASSGYFMRGQDNEQFF
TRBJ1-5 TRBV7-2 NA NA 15 TGTGCCAGCAGCTTAGATGGCCAGGCGAATCAGCCCCAGCATTTT CASSLDGQANQPQHF
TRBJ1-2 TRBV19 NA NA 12 TGTGCCAGTAGTATCAGGGATAGTGGCTACACCTTC CASSIRDSGYTF
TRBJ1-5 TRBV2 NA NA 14 TGTGCCAGCAGTCCCGGGACGGATAATCAGCCCCAGCATTTT CASSPGTDNQPQHF